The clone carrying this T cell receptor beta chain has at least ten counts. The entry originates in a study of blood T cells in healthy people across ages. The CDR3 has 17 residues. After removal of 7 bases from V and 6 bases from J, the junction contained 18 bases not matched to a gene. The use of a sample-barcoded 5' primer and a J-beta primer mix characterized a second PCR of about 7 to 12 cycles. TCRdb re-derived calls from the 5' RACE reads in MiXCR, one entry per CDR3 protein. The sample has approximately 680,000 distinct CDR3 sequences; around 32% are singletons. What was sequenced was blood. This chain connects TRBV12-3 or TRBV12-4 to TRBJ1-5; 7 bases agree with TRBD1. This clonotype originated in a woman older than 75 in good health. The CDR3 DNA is TGTGCCAGCATGAATCGTCGGCTTGACAGGGAGGCTCAGCCCCAGCATTTT. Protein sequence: CASMNRRLDREAQPQHF.